Shown below are 6 T cell receptor beta chains from a single sample sequenced in a study of cytomegalovirus exposure and HLA in healthy donors. The PCR contained 60 Vbeta and 13 Jbeta primers. Here immunoSEQ multiplex PCR was the method, and the copy in TCRdb shows in-frame clones only, minus some. The table has about 210,000 clones, 82% seen once; the top ten hold about 6.1%. Material for sequencing was PBMCs. These receptors all stem from a man aged 40-55 years in good health and CMV-seropositive.

CDR3 region: CASSERGLAGEETQYF. Written as DNA, the CDR3 is TGCGCCAGCAGTGAGAGGGGACTAGCGGGAGAAGAGACCCAGTACTTC. This sequence joins TRBV10-1 and TRBJ2-5; 14 bases are a match to TRBD2. The CDR3 contains 16 residues. V dropped 2 bases and J dropped 3; count of bases not matched to a gene: 2. The germline V gene encodes CDR1 WNHNN and CDR2 SYGVQD (reference sequence).

This clone was seen a handful of times. The chain links TRBV7-6 to TRBJ2-5; TRBD2 aligns across 7 bases. Germline trimming cut 4 bases from V and 5 bases from J; bases unmatched to any gene: 10. Germline CDR1 is SGHVS and CDR2 is FNYEAQ. This CDR3 region has 15 residues. CDR3 in amino acids: CASSSLDLGGETQYF. CDR3 nucleotide sequence: TGTGCCAGCAGCTCCCTAGATCTGGGAGGGGAGACCCAGTACTTC. The full variable domain, completed using reference TRBV7-6 and TRBJ2-5, is GAGVSQSPRYKVTKRGQDVALRCDPISGHVSLYWYRQALGQGPEFLTYFNYEAQQDKSGLPNDRFSAERPEGSISTLTIQRTEQRDSAMYRCASSSLDLGGETQYFGPGTRLLVL.

The CDR3 sequence: CSVSFGGSGELFF. In nucleotides, the CDR3 is TGCAGCGTTTCCTTTGGGGGGTCCGGGGAGCTGTTTTTT. The chain combines TRBV29-1 with TRBJ2-2; a weak D match, TRBD2 (6 bases). CDR1 is SQVTM and CDR2 is ANQGSEA in the germline V gene. The germline V and J ends were trimmed by 5 bases and 6 bases, with 13 bases remaining between them. The CDR3 covers 13 residues.

This sequence joins TRBV2 and TRBJ2-7; the match to TRBD1 covers 7 bases. CDR3 size: 14 residues. The germline CDR1 and CDR2 sequences are SNHLY and FYNNEI. Trimming removed 6 bases from V and 1 base from J; junction bases left unmatched: 6. The CDR3 sequence is CASSRSGGSYEQYF. The CDR3 DNA reads TGTGCCAGCAGCCGTTCAGGGGGTTCCTACGAGCAGTACTTC.

There are a few counts of this clone. The chain is built from TRBV7-9 and TRBJ2-5, with 8 bases lining up with TRBD2. The CDR3 loop spans 14 amino acids. Germline V CDR1 and CDR2: SEHNR, FQNEAQ (reference sequence). After removal of 4 bases from V and 5 bases from J, the junction contained 6 bases not matched to a gene. The CDR3 sequence is CASSSGRAGETQYF. The CDR3 bases are TGTGCCAGCAGCTCCGGGAGGGCCGGGGAGACCCAGTACTTC.

V and J are TRBV11-2 and TRBJ2-5; 10 nucleotides match TRBD2. Trimming removed 1 base from V and 1 base from J; junction bases left unmatched: 12. This CDR3 contains 19 residues. Germline CDR1 and CDR2: SGHAT and FQNNGV. The CDR3 spells CASSLVLASGRVSQETQYF. CDR3 bases: TGTGCCAGCAGCTTAGTGTTGGCTAGCGGGAGAGTTTCCCAAGAGACCCAGTACTTC.